These T cell receptor beta chains were read from a single sample in a study of blood T cell repertoires in COVID-19. Clones were sequenced by immunoSEQ multiplex PCR, and TCRdb holds only the in-frame ones, with some missing. Among 200,000 or so clones listed, around four fifths were seen once. Sequencing was performed on peripheral blood. The source of these receptors is a woman under 40 with acute or convalescent COVID-19. CDR3s include the opening cysteine and the closing phenylalanine or tryptophan. The D gene is left open where the match is weak. The size field is filled for only some rows; it gives once, few, many or a size class.

v_gene: TRBV5-5
abundance: NA
j_gene: TRBJ2-5
d_gene: NA
CDR3aa: CASSLIRSPETQYF
CDR3nt: TGTGCCAGCAGCTTGATTCGGTCCCCGGAGACCCAGTACTTC

v_gene: TRBV30
abundance: NA
j_gene: TRBJ2-5
d_gene: NA
CDR3aa: CAWSAGGETQYF
CDR3nt: TGTGCCTGGAGTGCCGGAGGGGAGACCCAGTACTTC

v_gene: TRBV19
abundance: few
j_gene: TRBJ2-3
d_gene: TRBD2
CDR3aa: CASRDLAGTDTQYF
CDR3nt: TGTGCCAGTAGAGATCTAGCGGGCACAGATACGCAGTATTTT

v_gene: TRBV5-4
abundance: NA
j_gene: TRBJ2-2
d_gene: TRBD2
CDR3aa: CASSLPGLAGGPTGELFF
CDR3nt: TGTGCCAGCAGCTTGCCCGGACTAGCGGGGGGGCCAACCGGGGAGCTGTTTTTT

v_gene: TRBV30
abundance: NA
j_gene: TRBJ2-2
d_gene: NA
CDR3aa: CAWTLNTGELFF
CDR3nt: TGTGCCTGGACCCTGAACACCGGGGAGCTGTTTTTT

v_gene: TRBV27
abundance: NA
j_gene: TRBJ2-1
d_gene: NA
CDR3aa: CASSARFFGNEQFF
CDR3nt: TGTGCCAGCAGTGCGCGCTTTTTCGGGAATGAGCAGTTCTTC

v_gene: TRBV29-1
abundance: NA
j_gene: TRBJ2-7
d_gene: TRBD2
CDR3aa: CSVGLVAGIEQYF
CDR3nt: TGCAGCGTTGGGCTAGTAGCGGGCATCGAGCAGTACTTC

v_gene: TRBV12-3/TRBV12-4
abundance: NA
j_gene: TRBJ1-2
d_gene: TRBD1
CDR3aa: CASSTRGSYTF
CDR3nt: TGTGCCAGCAGTACCAGGGGGAGCTACACCTTC

v_gene: TRBV7-9
abundance: once
j_gene: TRBJ1-3
d_gene: NA
CDR3aa: CAGTTTGTGNTIYF
CDR3nt: TGTGCCGGAACCACCACAGGGACTGGAAACACCATATATTTT

v_gene: TRBV4-3
abundance: NA
j_gene: TRBJ2-1
d_gene: TRBD2
CDR3aa: CASSQELLNRGGEQFF
CDR3nt: TGCGCCAGCAGCCAAGAACTCTTAAACCGGGGGGGTGAGCAGTTCTTC

v_gene: TRBV4-2
abundance: NA
j_gene: TRBJ1-2
d_gene: NA
CDR3aa: CASSRASNYGYTF
CDR3nt: TGTGCCAGCAGCCGGGCGTCTAACTATGGCTACACCTTC

v_gene: TRBV28
abundance: NA
j_gene: TRBJ1-5
d_gene: NA
CDR3aa: CASREGPIYQPQHF
CDR3nt: TGTGCCAGCCGGGAGGGACCTATCTATCAGCCCCAGCATTTT

v_gene: TRBV29-1
abundance: NA
j_gene: TRBJ1-1
d_gene: NA
CDR3aa: CSVEFKGLNTEAFF
CDR3nt: TGCAGCGTTGAATTTAAGGGGTTGAACACTGAAGCTTTCTTT

v_gene: TRBV27
abundance: NA
j_gene: TRBJ1-5
d_gene: NA
CDR3aa: CASRTFNQPQHF
CDR3nt: TGTGCCAGCAGAACATTCAATCAGCCCCAGCATTTT

v_gene: TRBV7-2
abundance: NA
j_gene: TRBJ1-2
d_gene: NA
CDR3aa: CASSQPPQRSYYGYTF
CDR3nt: TGTGCCAGCAGCCAACCTCCACAGAGATCTTACTATGGCTACACCTTC

v_gene: TRBV19
abundance: NA
j_gene: TRBJ2-3
d_gene: NA
CDR3aa: CASSISAMFTSTDTQYF
CDR3nt: TGTGCCAGTAGTATCTCCGCTATGTTTACTAGCACAGATACGCAGTATTTT

v_gene: TRBV29-1
abundance: once
j_gene: TRBJ1-2
d_gene: TRBD1
CDR3aa: CSGLQGNGYTF
CDR3nt: TGCAGCGGGTTACAGGGGAATGGCTACACCTTC

v_gene: TRBV4-1
abundance: NA
j_gene: TRBJ1-2
d_gene: TRBD1
CDR3aa: CASRDQGANYGYTF
CDR3nt: TGCGCCAGCAGGGATCAGGGGGCTAACTATGGCTACACCTTC

v_gene: TRBV5-1
abundance: NA
j_gene: TRBJ1-3
d_gene: NA
CDR3aa: CASSLTANSGNTIYF
CDR3nt: TGCGCCAGCAGCTTGACAGCAAACTCTGGAAACACCATATATTTT

v_gene: TRBV28
abundance: NA
j_gene: TRBJ1-4
d_gene: TRBD1
CDR3aa: CASSSTGGSEKLFF
CDR3nt: TGTGCCAGCAGTTCGACAGGGGGGAGTGAAAAACTGTTTTTT

v_gene: TRBV28
abundance: NA
j_gene: TRBJ1-1
d_gene: TRBD1
CDR3aa: CASSLGGHEPGKAFF
CDR3nt: TGTGCCAGCAGCTTAGGGGGCCACGAACCCGGGAAAGCTTTCTTT

v_gene: TRBV1
abundance: NA
j_gene: TRBJ2-7
d_gene: NA
CDR3aa: CTSSRQGAKSYEQYF
CDR3nt: TGCACCAGCAGTCGACAGGGGGCTAAGTCCTACGAGCAGTACTTC

v_gene: TRBV6-5
abundance: NA
j_gene: TRBJ2-7
d_gene: NA
CDR3aa: CASSYSGPSYEQYF
CDR3nt: TGTGCCAGCAGTTACTCGGGGCCCTCCTACGAGCAGTACTTC

v_gene: TRBV19
abundance: NA
j_gene: TRBJ1-2
d_gene: TRBD1
CDR3aa: CASSPTGGYGYTF
CDR3nt: TGTGCCAGTAGCCCCACAGGGGGTTATGGCTACACCTTC

v_gene: TRBV2
abundance: NA
j_gene: TRBJ2-1
d_gene: NA
CDR3aa: CASSKGSVSYNEQFF
CDR3nt: TGTGCCAGCAGTAAAGGATCGGTTTCCTACAATGAGCAGTTCTTC

v_gene: TRBV12-3/TRBV12-4
abundance: NA
j_gene: TRBJ1-2
d_gene: NA
CDR3aa: CASSLGHYGYTF
CDR3nt: TGTGCCAGCAGTTTGGGCCACTATGGCTACACCTTC

v_gene: TRBV28
abundance: NA
j_gene: TRBJ2-2
d_gene: NA
CDR3aa: CASSLSGDTGELFF
CDR3nt: TGTGCCAGCAGTTTATCAGGGGACACCGGGGAGCTGTTTTTT

v_gene: TRBV27
abundance: NA
j_gene: TRBJ1-1
d_gene: TRBD1
CDR3aa: CASSFSDRFVDTEAFF
CDR3nt: TGTGCCAGCAGTTTTTCGGACAGGTTCGTGGACACTGAAGCTTTCTTT

v_gene: TRBV7-9
abundance: NA
j_gene: TRBJ2-7
d_gene: TRBD1
CDR3aa: CASSPRSGQDYEQYF
CDR3nt: TGTGCCAGCAGCCCCAGATCGGGACAGGACTACGAGCAGTACTTC

v_gene: TRBV5-5
abundance: NA
j_gene: TRBJ2-7
d_gene: NA
CDR3aa: CASSWLTGSYEQYF
CDR3nt: TGTGCCAGCAGCTGGTTGACAGGCTCCTACGAGCAGTACTTC

v_gene: TRBV6-2/TRBV6-3
abundance: NA
j_gene: TRBJ1-1
d_gene: NA
CDR3aa: CASSYWDSGAFF
CDR3nt: TGTGCCAGCAGTTACTGGGACTCGGGAGCTTTCTTT

v_gene: TRBV3-1/TRBV3-2
abundance: NA
j_gene: TRBJ1-3
d_gene: TRBD1
CDR3aa: CASRGGLPGNTIYF
CDR3nt: TGTGCCAGCAGAGGGGGCTTACCCGGAAACACCATATATTTT

v_gene: TRBV6-6
abundance: few
j_gene: TRBJ1-6
d_gene: NA
CDR3aa: CASSMTGVASPLHF
CDR3nt: TGTGCCAGCAGTATGACGGGGGTTGCCTCACCCCTCCACTTT

v_gene: TRBV5-1
abundance: NA
j_gene: TRBJ1-2
d_gene: NA
CDR3aa: CASRYAADPNYGYTF
CDR3nt: TGCGCCAGCAGATATGCGGCCGATCCGAACTATGGCTACACCTTC

v_gene: TRBV29-1
abundance: NA
j_gene: TRBJ2-7
d_gene: NA
CDR3aa: CSVEEDSYSYEQYF
CDR3nt: TGCAGCGTTGAGGAAGACAGTTACTCCTACGAGCAGTACTTC

v_gene: TRBV6-2/TRBV6-3
abundance: NA
j_gene: TRBJ1-2
d_gene: TRBD1
CDR3aa: CASSIQGAQTYGYTF
CDR3nt: TGTGCCAGCAGCATACAGGGGGCCCAGACCTATGGCTACACCTTC

v_gene: TRBV28
abundance: NA
j_gene: TRBJ1-2
d_gene: NA
CDR3aa: CASSSRYGYTF
CDR3nt: TGTGCCAGCAGTTCTAGATATGGCTACACCTTC

v_gene: TRBV9
abundance: NA
j_gene: TRBJ1-1
d_gene: TRBD1
CDR3aa: CASSVHRGGTEAFF
CDR3nt: TGTGCCAGCAGCGTACACAGGGGAGGAACTGAAGCTTTCTTT

v_gene: TRBV15
abundance: NA
j_gene: TRBJ2-1
d_gene: NA
CDR3aa: CATSNRNNEQFF
CDR3nt: TGTGCCACCAGCAACAGAAACAATGAGCAGTTCTTC

v_gene: TRBV7-8
abundance: once
j_gene: TRBJ2-7
d_gene: NA
CDR3aa: CASSSVRAGSYEQYF
CDR3nt: TGTGCCAGCAGCTCGGTTAGGGCGGGGTCCTACGAGCAGTACTTC

v_gene: TRBV6-5
abundance: once
j_gene: TRBJ2-7
d_gene: TRBD2
CDR3aa: CASSPLAGAREQYF
CDR3nt: TGTGCCAGCAGTCCACTAGCGGGAGCGCGCGAGCAGTACTTC

v_gene: TRBV6-6
abundance: NA
j_gene: TRBJ1-2
d_gene: TRBD1
CDR3aa: CASSGDRGLDGYTF
CDR3nt: TGTGCCAGCAGCGGGGACAGGGGATTGGATGGCTACACCTTC

v_gene: TRBV28
abundance: NA
j_gene: TRBJ1-2
d_gene: TRBD1
CDR3aa: CASSLSLQGDGYTF
CDR3nt: TGTGCCAGCAGTTTATCCCTCCAGGGGGATGGCTACACCTTC

v_gene: TRBV27
abundance: NA
j_gene: TRBJ1-1
d_gene: NA
CDR3aa: CATSWGGLNTEAFF
CDR3nt: TGTGCCACTAGTTGGGGGGGACTGAACACTGAAGCTTTCTTT

v_gene: TRBV27
abundance: NA
j_gene: TRBJ2-7
d_gene: NA
CDR3aa: CASSSGDEQYF
CDR3nt: TGTGCCAGCAGTTCGGGGGACGAGCAGTACTTC

v_gene: TRBV2
abundance: NA
j_gene: TRBJ2-5
d_gene: TRBD1
CDR3aa: CASTTRQGWGETQYF
CDR3nt: TGTGCCAGCACCACCCGACAGGGGTGGGGAGAGACCCAGTACTTC

v_gene: TRBV6-2/TRBV6-3
abundance: few
j_gene: TRBJ1-1
d_gene: NA
CDR3aa: CASSYSRTEAFF
CDR3nt: TGTGCCAGCAGTTACTCGAGAACTGAAGCTTTCTTT

v_gene: TRBV7-9
abundance: few
j_gene: TRBJ2-3
d_gene: NA
CDR3aa: CASSPPTATTQYF
CDR3nt: TGTGCCAGCAGCCCCCCTACCGCTACTACGCAGTATTTT

v_gene: TRBV4-2
abundance: NA
j_gene: TRBJ2-2
d_gene: TRBD1
CDR3aa: CASSRTGGDTGELFF
CDR3nt: TGTGCCAGCAGCCGTACAGGGGGCGACACCGGGGAGCTGTTTTTT

v_gene: TRBV29-1
abundance: NA
j_gene: TRBJ2-7
d_gene: TRBD2
CDR3aa: CSVEEAGLRYEQYF
CDR3nt: TGCAGCGTTGAAGAAGCGGGGCTTCGGTACGAGCAGTACTTC